This entry lists 26 T cell receptor beta chains sequenced from one sample in a study of radiotherapy plus CTLA-4 blockade in lung cancer. The table came from immunoSEQ multiplex PCR; TCRdb's copy has only in-frame clones and leaves some out. The repertoire holds some 110,000 clones, with more than 75% as singletons. The specimen comprised peripheral blood, sampled from a patient treated with radiotherapy plus ipilimumab. All receptors come from a human donor with non-small cell lung cancer that progressed on radiotherapy plus ipilimumab. Some clones in this sample may be carry-over from other donors' samples.

The CDR3 DNA is TGTGCCAGCAGTCCCAAACGGAGCAATCAGCCCCAGCATTTT. Its translation: CASSPKRSNQPQHF. J is TRBJ1-5 and V is TRBV28; D uncertain. The germline V gene has CDR1 MDHEN and CDR2 SYDVKM. Trimming pared 5 bases from V and 1 base from J, leaving 9 bases between. CDR3 length equals 14 residues.

The gene calls are TRBV15 and TRBJ1-4; D not certain. The CDR3 is 16 residues long. Germline CDR1 LNHNV, CDR2 YYDKDF (reference sequence). V gave up 2 bases and J gave up 4 bases, with 14 bases separating them. DNA of the CDR3: TGTGCCACCAGCAGACAAAGGACTACCCTTAATGAAAAACTGTTTTTT. Amino acid sequence: CATSRQRTTLNEKLFF.

This sequence joins TRBV2 and TRBJ1-6; the D gene is possibly TRBD1 (6 bases). Germline-derived CDR1 and CDR2 are SNHLY and FYNNEI. The length of the CDR3 is 15 residues. V gave up 0 bases and J gave up 13 bases, with 16 bases separating them. In DNA form, the CDR3 reads TGTGCCAGCAGTGAAGCAATGGGGGACACCGTCCCCCTCCACTTT. Translating it yields CASSEAMGDTVPLHF.

In this sample, this clone turned up a few times. V gene TRBV6-1 combines with J gene TRBJ2-3; D gene unclear. Trimming shortened V by 7 bases and J by 1 base, and 12 bases separated the two germline ends. This CDR3 contains 14 residues. Germline CDR1 is MNHNS and CDR2 is SASEGT. The CDR3, as DNA: TGTGCCAGCACCTCGATTTTGGGCACAGATACGCAGTATTTT. Its protein product is CASTSILGTDTQYF.

The genes are TRBV7-3 and TRBJ2-7; 9 nucleotides match TRBD2. CDR3 length: 15 amino acids. Germline CDR1 is SGHTA and CDR2 is FQGTGA. Trimming removed 2 bases from V and 4 bases from J; junction bases left unmatched: 6. The CDR3 coding sequence is TGTGCCAGCAGCTTATTAGCGGGGGCGTCTTACGAGCAGTACTTC. This encodes CASSLLAGASYEQYF.

Only one count was recorded for this clone. The chain carries TRBV10-3 and TRBJ2-7, with D possibly TRBD2 on 5 matching bases. The CDR3 is 14 residues long. Germline CDR1 reads ENHRY; CDR2 reads SYGVKD. V lost 8 bases, J lost 2 bases, and 16 bases lay in between. The CDR3 region has the DNA TGTGCCATCGACGCCCTCGGGGAAACCTACGAGCAGTACTTC. Protein: CAIDALGETYEQYF.

The rearrangement uses TRBV10-3 and TRBJ2-7; D tentatively reads TRBD1 or TRBD2 (5 bases each). CDR3 size: 14 residues. V lost 6 bases and J lost 3, with 15 bases in between. The germline gives CDR1 ENHRY, CDR2 SYGVKD. DNA for the CDR3: TGTGCCATCAGGGAGAGGGGATCGGTCTACGAGCAGTACTTC. Protein product: CAIRERGSVYEQYF.

The V gene is TRBV18, the J gene TRBJ2-7, with 8 nucleotides matching TRBD1. The germline gives CDR1 KGHSH, CDR2 LQKENI. V lost 0 bases and J lost 3; bases outside the gene matches: 1. The CDR3 length is 14 residues. The CDR3 DNA is TGTGCCAGCTCACCACCGGACAGGGTCTACGAGCAGTACTTC. It translates to CASSPPDRVYEQYF.

The rearrangement joins TRBV18 to TRBJ1-2; D might be TRBD1 (5 bases). The CDR3 is 15 residues long. Trimming left V 4 bases short and J 7 bases short, with 19 bases between. Germline CDR1 is KGHSH and CDR2 is LQKENI. The CDR3 protein is CASSLGTQNVGGYTF. As DNA, the CDR3 is TGTGCCAGCTCACTTGGGACTCAGAACGTAGGTGGCTACACCTTC. Complete variable domain (other parts from reference TRBV18 and TRBJ1-2): NAGVMQNPRHLVRRRGQEARLRCSPMKGHSHVYWYRQLPEEGLKFMVYLQKENIIDESGMPKERFSAEFPKEGPSILRIQQVVRGDSAAYFCASSLGTQNVGGYTFGSGTRLTVV.

V usage is TRBV5-1 and J usage is TRBJ2-2, with 7 positions matching TRBD1. J gave up 5 bases and V 4 bases, and 17 bases lay outside the gene matches. The CDR3 is 18 amino acids. CDR1 SGHRS and CDR2 YFSETQ come from the germline V gene. The CDR3 is CASSIGTDPRGSTGELFF. The DNA for the CDR3 is TGCGCCAGCAGCATCGGGACAGATCCCCGAGGGAGTACCGGGGAGCTGTTTTTT.

The chain combines TRBV4-2 with TRBJ2-5; 8 positions agree with TRBD2. This CDR3 is 16 amino acids long. The V gene's germline CDR1 is LGHNA and CDR2 YNFKEQ. J lost 9 bases, V lost 0 bases, and 12 bases had no gene match. The CDR3 here is CASSQDRGLGEVAQYF. DNA of the CDR3: TGTGCCAGCAGCCAAGATCGGGGACTAGGGGAAGTGGCCCAGTACTTC.

This clone was seen only once. The rearrangement uses TRBV7-8 and TRBJ1-2; TRBD1 matches 11 bases. V gave up 5 bases and J gave up 5 bases; unmatched junction bases: 13. This CDR3 contains 17 residues. Germline CDR1 and CDR2: SGHVS and FQNEAQ. CDR3 amino acids: CASSPLAGGQGDYGYTF. DNA for the CDR3: TGTGCCAGCAGCCCACTAGCAGGGGGACAGGGGGATTATGGCTACACCTTC.

This clone was detected once. The chain combines TRBV7-9 with TRBJ2-3, with D perhaps matching TRBD2 (5 bases). CDR1 is SEHNR and CDR2 is FQNEAQ in the germline V gene (reference sequence). CDR3 length equals 15 residues. Between the trimmed V and J ends, which lost 11 bases and 2 bases, there was a span of 20 bases. CDR3 coding DNA: TGTGCCGCCCAAGTTGAGGGTACGTCCACAGATACGCAGTATTTT. It encodes CAAQVEGTSTDTQYF.

This chain joins TRBV29-1 and TRBJ2-2; 9 bases are shared with TRBD1. This CDR3 region has 15 residues. Germline trimming cut 5 bases from V and 3 bases from J; bases unmatched to any gene: 7. Germline assignment: CDR1 SQVTM and CDR2 ANQGSEA. DNA for the CDR3: TGCAGCGTTAAAACAGGGGGCGCCGACACCGGGGAGCTGTTTTTT. Protein product: CSVKTGGADTGELFF.

This chain connects TRBV23-1 to TRBJ1-5, with 8 positions matching TRBD1. TRBV23-1 is flagged as an ORF with uncertain function. With 1 base clipped from V and 0 bases from J, the junction kept 11 bases outside the gene matches. The CDR3 is 19 residues long. CDR3: CASSQWATGVDFSNQPQHF. CDR3 DNA sequence: TGCGCCAGCAGTCAATGGGCGACAGGGGTCGATTTTAGCAATCAGCCCCAGCATTTT.

This chain links TRBV7-2 with TRBJ1-1; 9 nucleotides agree with TRBD1. Trimming removed 5 bases from V and 8 bases from J; junction bases left unmatched: 12. The germline V gene encodes CDR1 SGHTA and CDR2 FQGNSA. CDR3 length equals 15 residues. The CDR3 loop reads CASSLPGQGRAEAFF. For the CDR3, the DNA is TGTGCCAGCAGCCTACCGGGACAGGGTCGGGCGGAAGCTTTCTTT.

The rearrangement uses TRBV19 and TRBJ2-1, with 9 nucleotides matching TRBD2. Germline lookup yields CDR1 LNHDA and CDR2 SQIVND (reference sequence). CDR3 length: 15 residues. V lost 3 bases and J lost 3; bases outside the gene matches: 3. The CDR3 nucleotides read TGTGCCAGTAGTATGTCTAGCGGGGTCTACAATGAGCAGTTCTTC. Protein sequence: CASSMSSGVYNEQFF. Supplemented by reference TRBV19 and TRBJ2-1, the full variable domain reads DGGITQSPKYLFRKEGQNVTLSCEQNLNHDAMYWYRQDPGQGLRLIYYSQIVNDFQKGDIAEGYSVSREKKESFPLTVTSAQKNPTAFYLCASSMSSGVYNEQFFGPGTRLTVL.

Comments on this clone: Other DNA sequences of this sample code for an identical CDR3. This sequence joins TRBV18 and TRBJ2-1; tentative D call: TRBD2 (5 bases). Trimming cost V 1 base and J 5 bases, with 9 bases left between them. The length of the CDR3 is 14 residues. In germline, CDR1 is KGHSH, CDR2 LQKENI. CDR3 region: CASSPLEGNNEQFF. The CDR3 bases are TGTGCCAGCTCACCACTTGAGGGAAACAATGAGCAGTTCTTC.

V usage is TRBV5-1 and J usage is TRBJ1-4; TRBD1 matches at 7 bases. Germline V gives CDR1 SGHRS, CDR2 YFSETQ. This CDR3 spans 14 amino acids. V shed 2 bases and J 8 bases; nucleotides not matched to a gene: 6. CDR3 nucleotides: TGCGCCAGCAGCTTAACAGGGGAGGGGGAAAAACTGTTTTTT. It translates to CASSLTGEGEKLFF.

CDR3 nucleotides: TGCGCCAGCAGTTGGGACAGGGCCTATGGCTACACCTTC. This gives the protein CASSWDRAYGYTF. This sequence joins TRBV5-1 and TRBJ1-2; 9 positions match TRBD1. Germline V CDR1 and CDR2: SGHRS, YFSETQ. This CDR3 is 13 amino acids long. J was trimmed by 4 bases and V by 5 bases; bases with no gene match: 3. The variable domain in full, completed from reference TRBV5-1 and TRBJ1-2, reads KAGVTQTPRYLIKTRGQQVTLSCSPISGHRSVSWYQQTPGQGLQFLFEYFSETQRNKGNFPGRFSGRQFSNSRSEMNVSTLELGDSALYLCASSWDRAYGYTFGSGTRLTVV.

The chain uses TRBV7-8 and TRBJ1-6; possible D gene TRBD1, 5 bases. The ends were cut back, 1 base at V and 6 bases at J, with 7 bases in the middle. Germline V gives CDR1 SGHVS, CDR2 FQNEAQ. The CDR3 covers 14 residues. Here the CDR3 reads CASSLGGPNSPLHF. CDR3 coding DNA: TGTGCCAGCAGCTTAGGGGGACCTAATTCACCCCTCCACTTT.

V gene TRBV7-8 combines with J gene TRBJ1-3, with D hard to call. This CDR3 is built from 13 residues. Germline values: CDR1 SGHVS, CDR2 FQNEAQ. Trimming pared 7 bases from V and 2 bases from J, leaving 9 bases between. CDR3 DNA: TGTGCCAGCATGGCCGCGGCTGGAAACACCATATATTTT. Its translation is CASMAAAGNTIYF. The full variable domain, its missing parts supplied by reference TRBV7-8 and TRBJ1-3, is GAGVSQSPRYKVAKRGQDVALRCDPISGHVSLFWYQQALGQGPEFLTYFQNEAQLDKSGLPSDRFFAERPEGSVSTLKIQRTQQEDSAVYLCASMAAAGNTIYFGEGSWLTVV.

The chain employs TRBV7-2 and TRBJ2-7; D not resolved. V was shortened by 1 base and J by 3 bases, with 10 bases between the two germline ends. CDR3 size: 14 residues. Germline V lookup: CDR1 SGHTA, CDR2 FQGNSA. The CDR3 DNA is TGTGCCAGCAGCTTAGTTGCAGTGCACTACGAGCAGTACTTC. Translating it yields CASSLVAVHYEQYF. Complete variable domain (other parts from reference TRBV7-2 and TRBJ2-7): GAGVSQSPSNKVTEKGKDVELRCDPISGHTALYWYRQSLGQGLEFLIYFQGNSAPDKSGLPSDRFSAERTGGSVSTLTIQRTQQEDSAVYLCASSLVAVHYEQYFGPGTRLTVT.

CDR3 bases: TGTGCCAGCAGCGTAGAGACGAATCCGGGCACAGATACGCAGTATTTT. Translation gives CASSVETNPGTDTQYF. The rearrangement uses TRBV9 and TRBJ2-3; D uncertain. Per germline, CDR1 SGDLS and CDR2 YYNGEE. The germline V and J ends were trimmed by 0 bases and 1 base, with 12 bases remaining between them. The CDR3 covers 16 residues.

In the case of this clone: Other nucleotide sequences from this sample produce the same CDR3. The chain joins TRBV28 to TRBJ1-1; D is unclear. Trimming stripped 4 bases from V and 1 base from J, with 1 base between. Looked up from germline, CDR1 is MDHEN and CDR2 is SYDVKM. CDR3 length equals 11 residues. The CDR3 sequence: CASSSNTEAFF. The DNA of the CDR3 is TGTGCCAGCAGTTCGAACACTGAAGCTTTCTTT.

The V and J genes are TRBV6-1 and TRBJ1-6; D is undetermined. Germline loops: CDR1 MNHNS, CDR2 SASEGT. The CDR3 sequence is 15 residues long. Trimming left V 2 bases short and J 7 bases short, with 12 bases between. The CDR3 coding sequence is TGTGCCAGCAGTGAATTTTTGGTGGAGAATTCACCCCTCCACTTT. Protein product: CASSEFLVENSPLHF.